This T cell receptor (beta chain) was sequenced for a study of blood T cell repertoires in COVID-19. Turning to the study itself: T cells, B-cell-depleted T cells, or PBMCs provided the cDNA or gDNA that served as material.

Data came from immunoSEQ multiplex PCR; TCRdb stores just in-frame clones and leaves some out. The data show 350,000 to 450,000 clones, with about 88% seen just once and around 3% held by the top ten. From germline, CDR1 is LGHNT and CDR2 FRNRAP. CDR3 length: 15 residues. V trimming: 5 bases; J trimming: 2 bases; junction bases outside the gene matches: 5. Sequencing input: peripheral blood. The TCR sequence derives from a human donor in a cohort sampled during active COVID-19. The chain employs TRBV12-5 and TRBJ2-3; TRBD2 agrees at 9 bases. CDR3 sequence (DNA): TGTGCTAGTGGTCCCCAGCGGGGGGTCACAGATACGCAGTATTTT. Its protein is CASGPQRGVTDTQYF. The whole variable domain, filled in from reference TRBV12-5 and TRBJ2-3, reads DARVTQTPRHKVTEMGQEVTMRCQPILGHNTVFWYRQTMMQGLELLAYFRNRAPLDDSGMPKDRFSAEMPDATLATLKIQPSEPRDSAVYFCASGPQRGVTDTQYFGPGTRLTVL.